The next 32 T cell receptor beta chains were all read from a single sample in a study of spatial heterogeneity in lung cancer. As for time point: sample taken at primary tumor resection. MiXCR was run by TCRdb on the 5' RACE reads, yielding one entry per CDR3 protein. The table includes 6,500 to 9,000 distinct CDR3 sequences, about 8.6% detected once. The sample consisted of PBMCs, taken at surgery. These TCRs come from a male donor with early-stage non-small cell lung cancer.

This clonotype was seen many times. This chain links TRBV18 with TRBJ1-2, with 8 bases identical to TRBD1. Germline assignment: CDR1 KGHSH and CDR2 LQKENI. V shed 4 bases and J 6 bases; nucleotides not matched to a gene: 7. This CDR3 is built from 14 residues. The CDR3 region is CASSQADRADGYTF. Here the CDR3 DNA reads TGTGCCAGCTCACAGGCGGACAGGGCGGATGGCTACACCTTC.

This clonotype was counted ten times or more. V gene TRBV5-1 combines with J gene TRBJ2-7; D assignment may be TRBD1 or TRBD2 (5 bases each). Trimming cost V 5 bases and J 3 bases, with 15 bases left between them. The CDR3 covers 14 residues. Germline V lookup: CDR1 SGHRS, CDR2 YFSETQ. The DNA of the CDR3 is TGCGCCAGCAGACTGGGGGATACGAACTACGAGCAGTACTTC. It encodes CASRLGDTNYEQYF.

This clonotype was seen ten or more times. The J gene is TRBJ1-2, the V gene TRBV10-3; 9 nucleotides match TRBD1. The CDR3 sequence is 13 residues long. The V gene's germline CDR1 is ENHRY and CDR2 SYGVKD. Trimming cost V 10 bases and J 2 bases; bases outside gene matches: 5. The CDR3 nucleotides are TGTGCCAGCTGGGACAGGGACAACTATGGCTACACCTTC. This translates into CASWDRDNYGYTF.

By share, this clonotype ranks as medium-sized (0.01 to 0.1%). The chain has TRBV24-1 and TRBJ2-1; 7 bases match TRBD2. CDR1 KGHDR and CDR2 SFDVKD come from the germline V gene. V dropped 1 base and J dropped 6; count of bases not matched to a gene: 8. The CDR3 loop spans 16 amino acids. The CDR3 loop reads CATSDLGGGSSNEQFF. For the CDR3, the DNA is TGTGCCACCAGTGATTTAGGTGGCGGGAGCTCCAATGAGCAGTTCTTC.

Ten or more counts support this clonotype. In nucleotides, the CDR3 is TGTGCCAGCAGCCAAGACGGATTCGGAAACACCATATATTTT. It is translated as CASSQDGFGNTIYF. This chain uses TRBV3-1 with TRBJ1-3; D is unresolved. This CDR3 spans 14 amino acids. Germline V lookup: CDR1 LGHDT, CDR2 YNNKEL (reference sequence). V was trimmed by 0 bases and J by 4 bases, leaving 7 bases between them.

This chain links TRBV7-2 with TRBJ2-7; D is unclear. The germline V gene encodes CDR1 SGHTA and CDR2 FQGNSA. This CDR3 has 14 amino acids. V lost 1 base and J 0 bases, leaving 7 bases between the germline ends. The CDR3 DNA is TGTGCCAGCAGCTTAGAGGGCGGCTCCTACGAGCAGTACTTC. This encodes CASSLEGGSYEQYF.

The rearrangement uses TRBV20-1 and TRBJ1-3; TRBD1 matches 8 bases. The germline V gene has CDR1 DFQATT and CDR2 SNEGSKA (reference sequence). The CDR3 runs 17 residues. Losses at the gene ends were 5 bases for V and 0 bases for J; bases not matched to a gene: 12. CDR3 region: CSALTFGQGYSGNTIYF. CDR3 coding DNA: TGCAGTGCTCTTACTTTCGGACAGGGTTACTCTGGAAACACCATATATTTT.

The chain combines TRBV29-1 with TRBJ2-1; D gene uncertain. The CDR3 spans 13 residues. In germline, CDR1 is SQVTM, CDR2 ANQGSEA. Deletions cut 3 bases from V and 0 bases from J, with 6 bases between. The CDR3 DNA follows: TGCAGCGTTGATGGCTACTCCTACAATGAGCAGTTCTTC. This translates into CSVDGYSYNEQFF.

This clonotype was seen many times. This chain uses TRBV20-1 with TRBJ2-7; D is unclear. Trimming shortened V by 3 bases and J by 3 bases, and 6 bases separated the two germline ends. The CDR3 has 11 residues. Germline assignment: CDR1 DFQATT and CDR2 SNEGSKA (reference sequence). CDR3 sequence reads: CSASIGYEQYF. DNA for the CDR3: TGCAGTGCTAGTATTGGCTACGAGCAGTACTTC.

The V call is TRBV20-1, the J call TRBJ1-5, with 9 bases that match TRBD1. Germline values: CDR1 DFQATT, CDR2 SNEGSKA (reference sequence). The J segment lost 7 bases and the V segment lost 5 bases, leaving 9 bases of the junction unmatched. The CDR3 runs 14 residues. DNA of the CDR3: TGCAGTGCTGGCCCCGGGACAGGGCTACAGCCCCAGCATTTT. Protein: CSAGPGTGLQPQHF.

This clonotype was recorded a few times. The J gene is TRBJ2-7, the V gene TRBV4-1; TRBD1 matches at 7 bases. The CDR3 is 15 amino acids. V lost 4 bases, J lost 2 bases, and 8 bases stayed unmatched. Germline V lookup: CDR1 MGHRA, CDR2 YSYEKL. The CDR3 sequence: CASSRGTALPYEQYF. Written as DNA, the CDR3 is TGCGCCAGCAGCCGAGGGACAGCCCTTCCCTACGAGCAGTACTTC.

This clonotype was detected ten times or more. This chain's CDR3 is CASSQDQGAGNEQFF. The DNA of the CDR3 is TGTGCCAGCAGCCAAGACCAGGGGGCAGGTAATGAGCAGTTCTTC. The chain combines TRBV3-1 with TRBJ2-1, with 8 nucleotides matching TRBD1. The CDR3 has 15 amino acids. V was clipped by 0 bases and J by 7 bases; unmatched bases: 5. Germline V gene sequence: CDR1 LGHDT, CDR2 YNNKEL (reference sequence).

This clonotype showed up just once. This may come from a read error, since a much larger clone is one base off. This chain uses TRBV20-1 with TRBJ1-2, with TRBD1 matching over 8 bases. The germline CDR1 and CDR2 sequences are DFQATT and SNEGSKA (reference sequence). This CDR3 has 14 residues. CDR3 sequence: CSAGEGQANYGYTF. CDR3 coding DNA: TGCAGTGCTGGAGAGGGACAGGCTAACTATGGCTACACCTTC.

This clonotype was detected ten times or more. This chain uses TRBV7-9 with TRBJ2-7, with 13 positions matching TRBD2. The J segment lost 3 bases and the V segment lost 5 bases, leaving 7 bases of the junction unmatched. CDR3 length: 16 residues. Per the germline V gene, CDR1 is SEHNR and CDR2 is FQNEAQ (reference sequence). For the CDR3, the DNA is TGTGCCAGCAGCCACGGACTAGCGGGAGTCATCTACGAGCAGTACTTC. Its protein product is CASSHGLAGVIYEQYF.

In this sample, this clonotype turned up once. The genes are TRBV7-2 and TRBJ2-3; TRBD1 agrees at 7 bases. With V trimmed by 0 bases and J by 4 bases, 13 bases remained unmatched. This CDR3 spans 18 amino acids. CDR1 is SGHTA, CDR2 FQGNSA, per germline. CDR3 DNA sequence: TGTGCCAGCAGCTTAGCTTCAATGTTCCGGGACAGATCAGATACGCAGTATTTT. Amino acid sequence: CASSLASMFRDRSDTQYF. The variable domain in full, with the rest retrieved from reference TRBV7-2 and TRBJ2-3, is GAGVSQSPSNKVTEKGKDVELRCDPISGHTALYWYRQSLGQGLEFLIYFQGNSAPDKSGLPSDRFSAERTGGSVSTLTIQRTQQEDSAVYLCASSLASMFRDRSDTQYFGPGTRLTVL.

This clonotype has at least ten counts. The gene calls are TRBV7-2 and TRBJ2-3; either TRBD1 or TRBD2 may supply D (6 bases each). CDR1 is SGHTA and CDR2 is FQGNSA in the germline V gene. Trimming removed 5 bases from V and 3 bases from J, with 15 bases in between. The CDR3 spans 15 residues. DNA for the CDR3: TGTGCCAGCAGCCCCCTGGGGGGCGGGACAGATACGCAGTATTTT. As protein: CASSPLGGGTDTQYF. Full variable domain (missing parts from reference TRBV7-2 and TRBJ2-3): GAGVSQSPSNKVTEKGKDVELRCDPISGHTALYWYRQSLGQGLEFLIYFQGNSAPDKSGLPSDRFSAERTGGSVSTLTIQRTQQEDSAVYLCASSPLGGGTDTQYFGPGTRLTVL.

In its sample, this clonotype ranks as medium-sized (0.01 to 0.1%). The V and J genes are TRBV11-3 and TRBJ2-2; D remains ambiguous. CDR3 length equals 14 residues. Germline lookup yields CDR1 SGHNT and CDR2 YENEEA. Deletions cut 5 bases from V and 5 bases from J, with 12 bases between. CDR3 residues: CASSASSGTGELFF. In nucleotides, the CDR3 is TGTGCCAGCAGCGCCTCCAGTGGGACCGGGGAGCTGTTTTTT.

This clonotype was seen many times. The chain employs TRBV7-3 and TRBJ2-1; D unclear. The CDR3 consists of 15 residues. V lost 3 bases, J lost 4 bases, and 13 bases lay in between. The germline V gene encodes CDR1 SGHTA and CDR2 FQGTGA. CDR3 nucleotide sequence: TGTGCCAGCAGCTTTATAGGCGCGCGATACAATGAGCAGTTCTTC. Translated, it gives CASSFIGARYNEQFF.

This clonotype was detected ten times or more. This rearrangement joins TRBV10-3 to TRBJ1-5, with TRBD1 as a possible D gene (6 bases). V dropped 2 bases and J dropped 3 bases, with 11 bases sitting between them. The CDR3 sequence is 15 residues long. In germline, CDR1 is ENHRY, CDR2 SYGVKD. The CDR3 sequence is CAISETGRNNQPQHF. Here the CDR3 DNA reads TGTGCCATCAGTGAGACAGGGAGGAACAATCAGCCCCAGCATTTT.

The J gene is TRBJ1-6, the V gene TRBV16; 7 nucleotides match TRBD1. With V trimmed by 5 bases and J by 6 bases, 7 bases remained unmatched. The CDR3 spans 15 residues. Germline V gene sequence: CDR1 KGHSY, CDR2 FQNENV. The CDR3 sequence: CASSGLGQSNSPLHF. In nucleotides, the CDR3 is TGTGCCAGCAGCGGACTGGGACAGAGTAATTCACCCCTCCACTTT.

This clonotype was counted at least ten times. The rearrangement joins TRBV20-1 to TRBJ2-7; D not certain. The CDR3 has 16 amino acids. Trimming cost V 0 bases and J 2 bases, with 17 bases left between them. The germline CDR1 and CDR2 sequences are DFQATT and SNEGSKA (reference sequence). CDR3 protein: CSARDGVVTTTYEQYF. In DNA form, the CDR3 reads TGCAGTGCTAGAGATGGGGTCGTCACAACAACCTACGAGCAGTACTTC.

A word on this clonotype: The junction departs from the called germline gene at one end, perhaps through a read error. This chain connects TRBV7-2 to TRBJ2-5, with 7 nucleotides matching TRBD2. There are 15 residues in the CDR3. Looked up from germline, CDR1 is SGHTA and CDR2 is FQGNSA. CDR3 protein: CVSSPGPGGQETQYF. The CDR3 DNA reads as TGTGTCAGCAGCCCAGGCCCCGGGGGGCAAGAGACCCAGTACTTC.

The sample holds many counts of this clonotype. Here the CDR3 reads CASSETGTNYGYTF. The CDR3 DNA reads as TGTGCCAGCAGTGAGACAGGGACTAACTATGGCTACACCTTC. V gene TRBV6-1 combines with J gene TRBJ1-2; 7 nucleotides align to TRBD1. The V segment lost 3 bases and the J segment 0 bases; nucleotides outside the gene matches: 1. The CDR3 runs to 14 residues. CDR1 MNHNS and CDR2 SASEGT come from the germline V gene.

This clonotype showed up many times. CDR3 in amino acids: CASQKSGGPEAFF. CDR3 sequence (DNA): TGTGCCAGCCAGAAGTCAGGGGGCCCTGAAGCTTTCTTT. The V call is TRBV19, the J call TRBJ1-1; the match to TRBD1 covers 8 bases. Germline V gene lookup returns CDR1 LNHDA and CDR2 SQIVND (reference sequence). The trim removed 9 bases at V and 6 bases at J, leaving 9 bases unmatched. This CDR3 has 13 amino acids.

This clonotype occurred many times. The chain employs TRBV11-2 and TRBJ2-7; 10 bases map to TRBD1. With V trimmed by 4 bases and J by 3 bases, 9 bases remained unmatched. CDR1 SGHAT and CDR2 FQNNGV come from the germline V gene. The CDR3 contains 16 residues. In DNA form, the CDR3 reads TGTGCCAGCAGCTCAGGGTCCGGGACAGGGGACTACGAGCAGTACTTC. Its translation: CASSSGSGTGDYEQYF.

This clonotype appeared many times. The chain has TRBV12-3 or TRBV12-4 and TRBJ2-3; 8 nucleotides match TRBD1. The V and J ends lost 5 bases and 2 bases, in that order; junction bases with no gene match: 6. This CDR3 contains 15 residues. The CDR3 region has the DNA TGTGCCAGCAGTCCGGACAGGGCGATCACAGATACGCAGTATTTT. Translating it yields CASSPDRAITDTQYF.

Relative to its sample, this clonotype is medium-sized (0.01 to 0.1%). V and J are TRBV29-1 and TRBJ2-1; D is unclear. CDR3 length equals 14 residues. The germline V and J ends were trimmed by 5 bases and 3 bases, with 14 bases remaining between them. CDR1 and CDR2 (germline): SQVTM, ANQGSEA. The CDR3 loop reads CSVTGLPFYNEQFF. The CDR3 bases are TGCAGCGTTACGGGTCTTCCCTTCTACAATGAGCAGTTCTTC.

This clonotype was observed at least ten times. This chain uses TRBV6-5 with TRBJ1-6; D remains ambiguous. The CDR3 has 16 amino acids. V was trimmed by 8 bases and J by 0 bases, leaving 14 bases between them. Per the germline V gene, CDR1 is MNHEY and CDR2 is SVGAGI. The CDR3 protein is CASARERRSYNSPLHF. CDR3 coding DNA: TGTGCCAGCGCCAGAGAAAGACGCTCCTATAATTCACCCCTCCACTTT.

At least ten counts were recorded for this clonotype. The rearrangement uses TRBV5-1 and TRBJ2-2; 7 positions agree with TRBD2. The V gene end was trimmed by 1 base and the J gene end by 1 base; junction bases not matched to a gene: 10. This CDR3 is built from 18 residues. Germline lookup yields CDR1 SGHRS and CDR2 YFSETQ. CDR3 bases: TGCGCCAGCAGCTTGAATTTCGCGGGAGCGGTGAACACCGGGGAGCTGTTTTTT. Translating gives CASSLNFAGAVNTGELFF. The full variable domain, in which reference TRBV5-1 and TRBJ2-2 provide the parts outside the CDR3, is KAGVTQTPRYLIKTRGQQVTLSCSPISGHRSVSWYQQTPGQGLQFLFEYFSETQRNKGNFPGRFSGRQFSNSRSEMNVSTLELGDSALYLCASSLNFAGAVNTGELFFGEGSRLTVL.

This clonotype was detected many times. The chain has TRBV24-1 and TRBJ1-5; the D is unclear. Germline loops: CDR1 KGHDR, CDR2 SFDVKD. The V gene lost 6 bases and the J gene lost 3 bases, with 17 bases spanning the gap. The CDR3 sequence is 16 residues long. In nucleotides, the CDR3 is TGTGCCACCAGTCTATCCGTGGGAGGAAACAATCAGCCCCAGCATTTT. It translates to CATSLSVGGNNQPQHF.

This clonotype showed up many times. V and J are TRBV29-1 and TRBJ1-1; 7 bases are a match to TRBD1. The CDR3 sequence is 13 residues long. Trimming at V came to 4 bases and at J to 6 bases, leaving 8 bases not matched to a gene. Germline V gene lookup returns CDR1 SQVTM and CDR2 ANQGSEA. CDR3 sequence (DNA): TGCAGCGTTGGGAGTTGGGACAGCTCTGAAGCTTTCTTT. It yields the protein CSVGSWDSSEAFF. The full variable domain, completed using reference TRBV29-1 and TRBJ1-1, is SAVISQKPSRDICQRGTSLTIQCQVDSQVTMMFWYRQQPGQSLTLIATANQGSEATYESGFVIDKFPISRPNLTFSTLTVSNMSPEDSSIYLCSVGSWDSSEAFFGQGTRLTVV.

This clonotype was detected only a few times. The chain links TRBV5-6 to TRBJ1-1; D gene ambiguous. Trimming removed 7 bases from V and 0 bases from J, with 13 bases in between. Germline lookup yields CDR1 SGHDT and CDR2 YYEEEE. The CDR3 is 14 residues long. The CDR3 bases are TGTGCCAGCTGGGAACGGGTTCTGAACACTGAAGCTTTCTTT. Its translation is CASWERVLNTEAFF.